The TCR beta chain described here comes from a study of blood T cells in healthy people across ages. Regarding the study as a whole: Any conclusive comparison of naive versus antigen-experienced cells was prevented by using unsorted PBMCs.

The CDR3 is 14 residues long. Trimming removed 6 bases at V and 3 bases at J, with 14 bases between. Germline V CDR1 and CDR2: MRHNA, SNTAGT. With a J-beta primer mix and a sample-barcoded 5' primer, a second PCR ran 7 to 11 cycles. Samples each returned at least 2.5 million CDR3-containing paired-end reads. Using its own MiXCR run on the 5' RACE reads, TCRdb lists one record per CDR3 protein. There are 1.5 million or so distinct CDR3 sequences in the sample; about 45% occur only once, and 4% lies in the top ten. Remarks on this clonotype: Antigen specificity is unknown.

The people who gave samples were healthy Caucasians from Russia, aged about 6 to 100. The sample comprised blood. The chain is built from TRBV6-4 and TRBJ1-1; D call uncertain. The TCR sequence derives from a woman aged 18-29 years in good health. The CDR3 loop is CASRRGNRDTEAFF. DNA for the CDR3: TGTGCCAGCAGACGCGGGAACCGGGACACTGAAGCTTTCTTT.